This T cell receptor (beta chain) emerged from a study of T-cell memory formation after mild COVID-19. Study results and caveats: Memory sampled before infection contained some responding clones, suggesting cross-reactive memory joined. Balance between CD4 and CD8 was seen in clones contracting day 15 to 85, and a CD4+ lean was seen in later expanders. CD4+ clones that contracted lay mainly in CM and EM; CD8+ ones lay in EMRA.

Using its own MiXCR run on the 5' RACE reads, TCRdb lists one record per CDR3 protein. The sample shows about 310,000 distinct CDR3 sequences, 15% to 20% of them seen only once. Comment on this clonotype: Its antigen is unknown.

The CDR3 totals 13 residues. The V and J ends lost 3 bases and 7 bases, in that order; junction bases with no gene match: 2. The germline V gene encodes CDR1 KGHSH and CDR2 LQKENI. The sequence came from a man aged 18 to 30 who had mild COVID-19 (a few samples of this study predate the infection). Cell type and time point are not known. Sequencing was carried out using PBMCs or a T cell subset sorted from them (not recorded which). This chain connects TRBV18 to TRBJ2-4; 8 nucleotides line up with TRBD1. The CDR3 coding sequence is TGTGCCAGCTCACCGGGACAGGAGAACATTCAGTACTTC. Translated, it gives CASSPGQENIQYF.